This TCR beta chain stems from a study of shared clonotypes between healthy human individuals. Study in general: Per donor, three plates held CD4 naive cells, three held CD4 memory, two held CD8 naive and one held CD8 memory. Overall study findings and caveats: What rarefaction showed was incomplete sorted-subset sequencing despite large depth.

Researchers partitioned CD4+ cells into CD45RA+ naive and CD45RA-negative memory subsets. Clones were read by immunoSEQ multiplex PCR, and TCRdb kept only the in-frame ones, dropping some. The data show 2 million to 2.5 million clones, just over 90% seen once. This clone was recorded a few times. Its antigen remains unknown. With 5 bases removed from V and 1 base from J, the gap between germline ends came to 14 bases. Germline assignment: CDR1 KGHSH and CDR2 LQKENI. This CDR3 region has 15 residues. This receptor was taken from a man between 18 and 29 years old in good health. Some clones in this sample may be carry-over from other donors' samples. Sequenced material: naive CD4+ T cells from PBMCs. Indicated subset: CD45RA+ positively selected. V usage is TRBV18 and J usage is TRBJ1-1; weak D call: TRBD1 (5 bases). For the CDR3, the DNA is TGTGCCAGCTCATTAAACGGGGGATCGAACACTGAAGCTTTCTTT. The encoded protein is CASSLNGGSNTEAFF.